A single T cell receptor beta chain is shown here with its context. Its antigen is undetermined. Libraries were prepared by immunoSEQ multiplex PCR; TCRdb keeps only in-frame clonotypes and omits some of them. The repertoire holds roughly 150,000 clones, with approximately 91% as singletons. The CDR3 consists of 15 residues. Germline V CDR1 and CDR2: SGHVS, FQNEAQ. The V and J ends lost 6 bases and 4 bases respectively, with 15 bases between them. The sample originates from a study of T cell responses to AZD1222 COVID-19 vaccine. Study results and limitations: Only a handful of AZD1222 recipients, more than five in all, had baseline seropositivity. None of the repertoires were sampled until the peak T cell response had passed. White British donors predominated, females outnumbered males, and clonal diversity was possibly underestimated. Unmutated variant regions are reportedly targeted by nearly half of spike-specific TCRs.

The sample consisted of peripheral blood, taken 28 days after the second AZD1222 dose. This sequence was found in an adult who received the AZD1222 COVID-19 vaccine. The V call is TRBV7-8, the J call TRBJ1-4; D gene ambiguous. The CDR3 sequence: CASSLRFGINEKLFF. In DNA, the CDR3 is TGTGCCAGCAGTCTAAGGTTCGGGATTAATGAAAAACTGTTTTTT.